This T cell receptor (beta chain) was identified during a study of graft-versus-host responses after intestinal transplantation. Study-wide context: Every recipient underwent anti-thymocyte globulin induction, then tacrolimus and steroids for three to four years.

The protocol was immunoSEQ multiplex PCR, while the TCRdb copy is restricted to in-frame clones and leaves out a portion. The table shows about 82,000 clones, with 91% occurring only once. As for this clone: The antigen remains unidentified.

This CDR3 is built from 17 residues. V was pared by 5 bases and J by 4 bases, with 10 bases of the junction left unmatched. Germline V lookup: CDR1 SSHAT, CDR2 FNYEAQ (reference sequence). The chain joins TRBV7-7 to TRBJ2-6; TRBD1 matches at 8 bases. The sample in question was unstimulated CD4+ T cells sorted from spleen or lymph node cells, obtained before intestinal transplant. The receptor's source is a human donor who received an intestinal transplant. The CDR3 bases are TGTGCCAGCAGCCCTTCCCAGGGGGCCAACGGGGCCAACGTCCTGACTTTC. Protein: CASSPSQGANGANVLTF. Full variable domain (remainder filled in from reference TRBV7-7 and TRBJ2-6): GAGVSQSPRYKVTKRGQDVTLRCDPISSHATLYWYQQALGQGPEFLTYFNYEAQPDKSGLPSDRFSAERPEGSISTLTIQRTEQRDSAMYRCASSPSQGANGANVLTFGAGSRLTVL.